The rows below give T cell receptor beta chains drawn from one sample of a study of blood T cells in healthy people across ages. TCRdb itself ran the 5' RACE reads through MiXCR, one entry per CDR3 protein. This sample has about 640,000 distinct CDR3 sequences, with about 53% found just once. Specimen: blood. These receptors were collected from a man in his 60s in good health. CDR3s include the opening cysteine and the closing phenylalanine or tryptophan. D genes are given only for firm matches. The size entry is marked missing in some rows and otherwise reads once, few, many or a size class.

d_gene,v_gene,j_gene,abundance,CDR3aa,CDR3nt
-,TRBV9,TRBJ2-2,-,CASSVGKGTNTGELFF,TGTGCCAGCAGCGTAGGTAAGGGGACGAACACCGGGGAGCTGTTTTTT
-,TRBV28,TRBJ2-7,few,CASSSPTAYEQYF,TGTGCCAGCAGTTCCCCAACAGCCTACGAGCAGTACTTC
TRBD1,TRBV20-1,TRBJ2-7,-,CSAARDSRYEQYF,TGCAGTGCGGCCCGGGACAGCCGCTACGAGCAGTACTTC
-,TRBV20-1,TRBJ2-5,-,CSAAGQETQYF,TGCAGTGCTGCGGGGCAAGAGACCCAGTACTTC
TRBD2,TRBV24-1,TRBJ2-1,-,CATSGVTSGGTPYNEQFF,TGTGCCACCAGTGGTGTGACTAGCGGGGGTACCCCCTACAATGAGCAGTTCTTC
-,TRBV19,TRBJ2-5,-,CASSRQLSPGETQYF,TGTGCCAGTAGTCGACAGCTATCCCCTGGGGAGACCCAGTACTTC
TRBD2,TRBV4-3,TRBJ2-3,-,CASGQATSGRPDTQYF,TGCGCCAGCGGCCAAGCGACTAGCGGGAGACCAGATACGCAGTATTTT
TRBD2,TRBV20-1,TRBJ2-3,-,CSALTGTSGGIDTQYF,TGCAGTGCCCTGACCGGGACTAGCGGGGGGATAGATACGCAGTATTTT
TRBD2,TRBV20-1,TRBJ2-3,few,CSASGGGTDAQYF,TGCAGTGCTAGCGGGGGGGGCACAGATGCGCAGTATTTT
-,TRBV10-1,TRBJ2-3,few,CASSEVGTDTQYF,TGCGCCAGCAGTGAGGTTGGCACAGATACGCAGTATTTT
TRBD2,TRBV20-1,TRBJ2-5,-,CSARPPGLAIETQYF,TGCAGTGCTAGACCCCCGGGACTAGCGATAGAGACCCAGTACTTC
-,TRBV12-3/TRBV12-4,TRBJ1-2,-,CASSFARLGNGYTF,TGTGCCAGCAGTTTTGCACGGCTGGGAAACGGCTACACCTTC
-,TRBV7-2,TRBJ1-1,-,CASSRGGTGGEAFF,TGTGCCAGCAGCCGCGGGGGGACGGGGGGTGAAGCTTTCTTT
-,TRBV4-2,TRBJ2-7,once,CASSQDIRSYEQYF,TGTGCCAGCAGCCAAGACATCCGGAGCTACGAGCAGTACTTC
-,TRBV6-5,TRBJ1-2,few,CASSAYSYGYTF,TGTGCCAGCAGTGCATACTCCTATGGCTACACCTTC
-,TRBV6-2/TRBV6-3,TRBJ2-6,-,CASRNRAEGVRANVLTF,TGTGCCAGCAGGAACCGGGCCGAGGGAGTGAGGGCCAACGTCCTGACTTTC
TRBD1,TRBV28,TRBJ2-4,-,CARRTGTGNIQYF,TGTGCCAGAAGAACCGGGACAGGGAACATTCAGTACTTC
TRBD2,TRBV29-1,TRBJ2-3,-,CSGGLAGGPGDTQYF,TGCAGCGGGGGGCTAGCGGGGGGTCCAGGGGATACGCAGTATTTT
-,TRBV12-3/TRBV12-4,TRBJ2-5,-,CASSLRAQETQYF,TGTGCCAGCAGCTTACGGGCCCAAGAGACCCAGTACTTC
-,TRBV7-2,TRBJ1-6,few,CASSLPPKAYNSPLHF,TGTGCCAGCAGCTTACCCCCAAAGGCCTATAATTCACCCCTCCACTTT
-,TRBV5-1,TRBJ1-2,-,CASSPTQGGVGGYTF,TGCGCCAGCAGCCCGACCCAGGGAGGGGTCGGTGGCTACACCTTC
TRBD1,TRBV5-1,TRBJ1-2,-,CASSLLGPTGANYGYTF,TGCGCCAGCAGCTTGTTAGGGCCGACAGGGGCTAACTATGGCTACACCTTC
-,TRBV3-1,TRBJ1-1,-,CASSQNGAADGEAFF,TGTGCCAGCAGCCAAAACGGCGCTGCGGACGGGGAAGCTTTCTTT
-,TRBV15,TRBJ1-4,-,CATSRDFDATNEKLFF,TGTGCCACCAGCAGAGATTTTGATGCAACTAATGAAAAACTGTTTTTT
-,TRBV4-1,TRBJ1-2,-,CASSQVGSKDLYGYTF,TGCGCCAGCAGCCAAGTAGGCAGTAAGGACCTCTATGGCTACACCTTC
-,TRBV27,TRBJ2-7,few,CASSLKGFGYEQYF,TGTGCCAGCAGTTTAAAAGGGTTTGGCTACGAGCAGTACTTC
TRBD1,TRBV25-1,TRBJ2-5,few,CASSTNRGMETQYF,TGTGCCAGCAGTACGAACAGGGGGATGGAGACCCAGTACTTC
-,TRBV7-2,TRBJ1-6,many,CASSISSYNSPLHF,TGTGCCAGCAGCATAAGCTCCTATAATTCACCCCTCCACTTT
-,TRBV21-1,TRBJ2-5,few,CASSKDREETQYF,TGTGCCAGCAGCAAGGACAGGGAGGAGACCCAGTACTTC
-,TRBV5-1,TRBJ1-2,-,CASSYRDREGYTF,TGCGCCAGCAGCTACCGGGACCGAGAGGGCTACACCTTC
TRBD1,TRBV7-2,TRBJ2-1,many,CASSLADRGQGQFF,TGTGCCAGCAGCCTAGCCGACAGGGGGCAGGGGCAGTTCTTC
-,TRBV2,TRBJ2-6,-,CASSGGAPSGANVLTF,TGTGCCAGCAGTGGAGGGGCCCCCTCTGGGGCCAACGTCCTGACTTTC
-,TRBV7-9,TRBJ1-2,-,CASSQGTPPYGYTF,TGTGCCAGCAGCCAAGGCACGCCACCCTATGGCTACACCTTC
TRBD1,TRBV18,TRBJ1-1,-,CASSPTGGAGEAFF,TGTGCCAGCTCACCCACAGGGGGGGCAGGTGAAGCTTTCTTT
TRBD2,TRBV7-9,TRBJ2-3,-,CASSHTSAARNTQYF,TGTGCCAGCAGCCATACTAGCGCGGCCCGCAATACGCAGTATTTT
TRBD2,TRBV20-1,TRBJ2-5,few,CSSSGGVQETQYF,TGCAGCTCAAGCGGGGGCGTCCAAGAGACCCAGTACTTC
-,TRBV20-1,TRBJ1-2,-,CSARDLLGLRGYTF,TGCAGTGCTAGAGATCTTCTGGGGCTGCGGGGCTACACCTTC
-,TRBV20-1,TRBJ2-7,few,CSVLGRKNSYEQYF,TGCAGTGTTTTGGGGAGGAAGAACTCCTACGAGCAGTACTTC
TRBD1,TRBV5-1,TRBJ2-5,few,CASSLADRGRQETQYF,TGCGCCAGCAGCTTGGCGGACAGGGGGAGGCAAGAGACCCAGTACTTC
-,TRBV2,TRBJ2-3,-,CASSDGLVTQYF,TGTGCCAGCAGTGATGGACTCGTTACGCAGTATTTT
TRBD1,TRBV27,TRBJ1-2,-,CASSLSQGGEGYTF,TGTGCCAGCAGTTTATCGCAAGGGGGCGAGGGCTACACCTTC